This TCR beta chain was sequenced in a study of CD8+ T cells in alopecia areata. Sequencing used cDNA as its template, made by extracting RNA and reverse transcribing it. Only in-frame clones appear in the TCRdb table, and some are missing; sequencing was by immunoSEQ multiplex PCR. The repertoire holds more than 200,000 clones, 50% to 75% seen once, with 4.2% in the top ten. This clone was recorded a few times. The antigen is not known. Study outcomes and limitations: Greater clonality was observed in lesional scalp samples, especially alopecia totalis/universalis, versus normal scalp. Tofacitinib significantly brought down scalp clonality and expanded CD8+ clones among top 100. The study also sequences resident alphabeta T cells of normal skin in scalp samples.

CDR1 MNHNS and CDR2 SASEGT come from the germline V gene. The CDR3 loop spans 15 amino acids. V lost 8 bases to trimming and J lost 2 bases, with 17 bases between them. Treatment meaning: oral pan-JAK inhibitor, 5-10 mg twice daily. PBMCs, the starting material, were the source of sorted CD4+ and CD8+ T cells. J is TRBJ2-3 and V is TRBV6-1, with D tentatively TRBD2 (6 bases). The sequence was obtained from a human donor with alopecia areata. The specimen was CD4+ T cells sorted from blood, collected at week 4, from a patient treated with tofacitinib. The CDR3 loop reads CASGLTSLTTDTQYF. The CDR3 DNA sequence: TGTGCCAGCGGGCTAACTAGCTTAACCACAGATACGCAGTATTTT.